Below, 17 T cell receptor beta chains from the same sample are listed, as sequenced in a study of PD-1 blockade in classical Hodgkin lymphoma. Every patient relapsed after autologous stem cell transplantation, and brentuximab vedotin exposure varied. Clones were read by immunoSEQ multiplex PCR, and TCRdb kept only the in-frame ones, dropping some. The sample carries some 21,000 clones, over 75% recorded once. Material: peripheral blood mononuclear cells (PBMCs), obtained before the second cycle of nivolumab. These receptor sequences come from a human donor with classical Hodgkin lymphoma.

This clone has more than one count but fewer than ten. The rearrangement joins TRBV16 to TRBJ1-4; 10 nucleotides agree with TRBD1. The V and J ends lost 3 bases and 4 bases, in that order; junction bases with no gene match: 2. Germline V gene lookup returns CDR1 KGHSY and CDR2 FQNENV. CDR3 length equals 15 residues. CDR3 protein: CASSQGQGNNEKLFF. The CDR3 DNA reads as TGTGCCAGCAGCCAGGGACAGGGGAATAATGAAAAACTGTTTTTT.

CDR3: CASSIDRGQETQYF. In nucleotides, the CDR3 is TGTGCCAGCAGCATAGACAGGGGCCAAGAGACCCAGTACTTC. The gene calls are TRBV7-9 and TRBJ2-5; 8 nucleotides agree with TRBD1. V dropped 5 bases and J dropped 1; count of bases not matched to a gene: 3. From germline, CDR1 is SEHNR and CDR2 FQNEAQ (reference sequence). This CDR3 spans 14 amino acids.

The genes are TRBV9 and TRBJ1-4; D is perhaps TRBD1 (5 bases). Germline assignment: CDR1 SGDLS and CDR2 YYNGEE. With 0 bases removed from V and 3 bases from J, the gap between germline ends came to 6 bases. This CDR3 has 14 amino acids. CDR3 DNA: TGTGCCAGCAGCGTAGGACAGCCTAATGAAAAACTGTTTTTT. The encoded protein is CASSVGQPNEKLFF.

The chain combines TRBV7-9 with TRBJ2-1; 7 nucleotides match TRBD2. This CDR3 comprises 15 residues. Germline CDR1 reads SEHNR; CDR2 reads FQNEAQ (reference sequence). V lost 1 base, J lost 8 bases, and 8 bases stayed unmatched. CDR3 sequence reads: CASSLGEGGPYEQFF. The CDR3 nucleotides read TGTGCCAGCAGCTTAGGTGAGGGAGGGCCGTATGAGCAGTTCTTC.

This clone came up a few times. The chain employs TRBV19 and TRBJ1-5; tentative D call: TRBD1 (6 bases). Germline V gene lookup returns CDR1 LNHDA and CDR2 SQIVND (reference sequence). With 7 bases removed from V and 5 bases from J, the gap between germline ends came to 12 bases. This CDR3 spans 13 amino acids. The chain's CDR3 is CASNSQGYQPQHF. CDR3 DNA sequence: TGTGCCAGTAACTCGCAGGGGTATCAGCCCCAGCATTTT.

This chain connects TRBV6-1 to TRBJ1-2; 7 bases agree with TRBD1. CDR1 and CDR2 (germline): MNHNS, SASEGT. CDR3 length: 12 residues. J lost 4 bases, V lost 10 bases, and 6 bases had no gene match. The CDR3 sequence is CATSGTAYGYTF. The CDR3 DNA sequence: TGTGCCACCTCCGGGACAGCCTATGGCTACACCTTC.

The CDR3 coding sequence is TGTGCCAGCAGCGCTTCAAGCGGGGAGGTGATATATGAGCAGTTCTTC. This encodes CASSASSGEVIYEQFF. The J gene is TRBJ2-1, the V gene TRBV2; TRBD2 matches 7 bases. V dropped 6 bases and J dropped 8; count of bases not matched to a gene: 16. This CDR3 has 16 amino acids. Germline V lookup: CDR1 SNHLY, CDR2 FYNNEI.

This clone was picked up a small number of times. The chain combines TRBV28 with TRBJ1-2; 7 bases are shared with TRBD1. This CDR3 spans 13 amino acids. Losses at the gene ends were 6 bases for V and 4 bases for J; bases not matched to a gene: 5. The germline gives CDR1 MDHEN, CDR2 SYDVKM. The CDR3 DNA follows: TGTGCCAGCAGCCCCGACAGGGTCTATGGCTACACCTTC. It codes for CASSPDRVYGYTF.

The chain uses TRBV7-2 and TRBJ1-2; D ambiguous. V was clipped by 0 bases and J by 8 bases, with 10 bases between them. The length of the CDR3 is 13 residues. Germline-derived CDR1 and CDR2 are SGHTA and FQGNSA. CDR3 loop: CASSLATVSGYTF. CDR3 coding DNA: TGTGCCAGCAGCTTAGCGACGGTCTCCGGCTACACCTTC.

This clone occurred once. The chain is built from TRBV6-1 and TRBJ2-7; possible D gene TRBD2, 5 bases. The CDR3 runs 16 residues. Germline V CDR1 and CDR2: MNHNS, SASEGT. With 2 bases removed from V and 1 base from J, the gap between germline ends came to 15 bases. DNA of the CDR3: TGTGCCAGCAGTGAAAGGGCCGGGGTAGGTTCCTACGAGCAGTACTTC. Residues: CASSERAGVGSYEQYF.

The CDR3 reads CASSQVAGGQETQYF. DNA of the CDR3: TGCGCCAGCAGCCAAGTAGCGGGGGGGCAAGAGACCCAGTACTTC. This sequence joins TRBV4-1 and TRBJ2-5; 11 nucleotides align to TRBD2. The V segment lost 1 base and the J segment 2 bases; nucleotides outside the gene matches: 0. This CDR3 region has 15 residues. Per germline, CDR1 MGHRA and CDR2 YSYEKL.

The chain recombines TRBV10-2 with TRBJ2-2; D perhaps matches TRBD2 (6 bases). The CDR3 sequence is 12 residues long. V was clipped by 4 bases and J by 10 bases, with 10 bases between them. Germline V gene data show CDR1 as WSHSY and CDR2 as SAAADI. In nucleotides, the CDR3 is TGCGCCAGCAGTGGTGGGGGGAAGGAGCTGTTTTTT. This encodes CASSGGGKELFF.

The chain employs TRBV28 and TRBJ2-1, with D perhaps TRBD1 or TRBD2 (5 bases each). Germline-derived CDR1 and CDR2 are MDHEN and SYDVKM. This CDR3 is 17 amino acids long. Trimming stripped 5 bases from V and 3 bases from J, with 20 bases between. The DNA for the CDR3 is TGTGCCAGCAGTGCTCCGGTTGAGGGGCTGGTCTACAATGAGCAGTTCTTC. Its protein is CASSAPVEGLVYNEQFF.

The chain carries TRBV27 and TRBJ1-4; the D gene is possibly TRBD1 (5 bases). V lost 4 bases to trimming and J lost 8 bases, with 20 bases between them. The CDR3 consists of 16 residues. Germline V CDR1 and CDR2: MNHEY, SMNVEV (reference sequence). The CDR3 region is CASSSANYGGLEKLFF. DNA of the CDR3: TGTGCCAGCAGTTCAGCAAATTATGGGGGGTTGGAAAAACTGTTTTTT.

The chain has TRBV6-4 and TRBJ1-2; D may be TRBD1 (6 bases). The CDR3 runs 11 residues. Deletions cut 6 bases from V and 4 bases from J, with 6 bases between. Germline V gene lookup returns CDR1 MRHNA and CDR2 SNTAGT. The CDR3: CASRDSYGYTF. In nucleotides, the CDR3 is TGTGCCAGCAGGGACAGCTATGGCTACACCTTC.

The V and J genes are TRBV7-2 and TRBJ2-6, with D tentatively TRBD1 or TRBD2 (5 bases each). The germline V gene has CDR1 SGHTA and CDR2 FQGNSA. V lost 4 bases and J 1 base, leaving 17 bases between the germline ends. The CDR3 contains 18 residues. The CDR3 DNA is TGTGCCAGCAGCTCCGGCGTGAGGGGAAAATCTGGGGCCAACGTCCTGACTTTC. Protein: CASSSGVRGKSGANVLTF.

The chain employs TRBV11-2 and TRBJ2-5; D gene unclear. Trimming left V 5 bases short and J 0 bases short, with 16 bases between. The CDR3 contains 16 residues. The germline V gene has CDR1 SGHAT and CDR2 FQNNGV. The CDR3: CASSLSGSSYQETQYF. The CDR3 region has the DNA TGTGCCAGCAGCCTCTCGGGCTCCTCGTACCAAGAGACCCAGTACTTC.